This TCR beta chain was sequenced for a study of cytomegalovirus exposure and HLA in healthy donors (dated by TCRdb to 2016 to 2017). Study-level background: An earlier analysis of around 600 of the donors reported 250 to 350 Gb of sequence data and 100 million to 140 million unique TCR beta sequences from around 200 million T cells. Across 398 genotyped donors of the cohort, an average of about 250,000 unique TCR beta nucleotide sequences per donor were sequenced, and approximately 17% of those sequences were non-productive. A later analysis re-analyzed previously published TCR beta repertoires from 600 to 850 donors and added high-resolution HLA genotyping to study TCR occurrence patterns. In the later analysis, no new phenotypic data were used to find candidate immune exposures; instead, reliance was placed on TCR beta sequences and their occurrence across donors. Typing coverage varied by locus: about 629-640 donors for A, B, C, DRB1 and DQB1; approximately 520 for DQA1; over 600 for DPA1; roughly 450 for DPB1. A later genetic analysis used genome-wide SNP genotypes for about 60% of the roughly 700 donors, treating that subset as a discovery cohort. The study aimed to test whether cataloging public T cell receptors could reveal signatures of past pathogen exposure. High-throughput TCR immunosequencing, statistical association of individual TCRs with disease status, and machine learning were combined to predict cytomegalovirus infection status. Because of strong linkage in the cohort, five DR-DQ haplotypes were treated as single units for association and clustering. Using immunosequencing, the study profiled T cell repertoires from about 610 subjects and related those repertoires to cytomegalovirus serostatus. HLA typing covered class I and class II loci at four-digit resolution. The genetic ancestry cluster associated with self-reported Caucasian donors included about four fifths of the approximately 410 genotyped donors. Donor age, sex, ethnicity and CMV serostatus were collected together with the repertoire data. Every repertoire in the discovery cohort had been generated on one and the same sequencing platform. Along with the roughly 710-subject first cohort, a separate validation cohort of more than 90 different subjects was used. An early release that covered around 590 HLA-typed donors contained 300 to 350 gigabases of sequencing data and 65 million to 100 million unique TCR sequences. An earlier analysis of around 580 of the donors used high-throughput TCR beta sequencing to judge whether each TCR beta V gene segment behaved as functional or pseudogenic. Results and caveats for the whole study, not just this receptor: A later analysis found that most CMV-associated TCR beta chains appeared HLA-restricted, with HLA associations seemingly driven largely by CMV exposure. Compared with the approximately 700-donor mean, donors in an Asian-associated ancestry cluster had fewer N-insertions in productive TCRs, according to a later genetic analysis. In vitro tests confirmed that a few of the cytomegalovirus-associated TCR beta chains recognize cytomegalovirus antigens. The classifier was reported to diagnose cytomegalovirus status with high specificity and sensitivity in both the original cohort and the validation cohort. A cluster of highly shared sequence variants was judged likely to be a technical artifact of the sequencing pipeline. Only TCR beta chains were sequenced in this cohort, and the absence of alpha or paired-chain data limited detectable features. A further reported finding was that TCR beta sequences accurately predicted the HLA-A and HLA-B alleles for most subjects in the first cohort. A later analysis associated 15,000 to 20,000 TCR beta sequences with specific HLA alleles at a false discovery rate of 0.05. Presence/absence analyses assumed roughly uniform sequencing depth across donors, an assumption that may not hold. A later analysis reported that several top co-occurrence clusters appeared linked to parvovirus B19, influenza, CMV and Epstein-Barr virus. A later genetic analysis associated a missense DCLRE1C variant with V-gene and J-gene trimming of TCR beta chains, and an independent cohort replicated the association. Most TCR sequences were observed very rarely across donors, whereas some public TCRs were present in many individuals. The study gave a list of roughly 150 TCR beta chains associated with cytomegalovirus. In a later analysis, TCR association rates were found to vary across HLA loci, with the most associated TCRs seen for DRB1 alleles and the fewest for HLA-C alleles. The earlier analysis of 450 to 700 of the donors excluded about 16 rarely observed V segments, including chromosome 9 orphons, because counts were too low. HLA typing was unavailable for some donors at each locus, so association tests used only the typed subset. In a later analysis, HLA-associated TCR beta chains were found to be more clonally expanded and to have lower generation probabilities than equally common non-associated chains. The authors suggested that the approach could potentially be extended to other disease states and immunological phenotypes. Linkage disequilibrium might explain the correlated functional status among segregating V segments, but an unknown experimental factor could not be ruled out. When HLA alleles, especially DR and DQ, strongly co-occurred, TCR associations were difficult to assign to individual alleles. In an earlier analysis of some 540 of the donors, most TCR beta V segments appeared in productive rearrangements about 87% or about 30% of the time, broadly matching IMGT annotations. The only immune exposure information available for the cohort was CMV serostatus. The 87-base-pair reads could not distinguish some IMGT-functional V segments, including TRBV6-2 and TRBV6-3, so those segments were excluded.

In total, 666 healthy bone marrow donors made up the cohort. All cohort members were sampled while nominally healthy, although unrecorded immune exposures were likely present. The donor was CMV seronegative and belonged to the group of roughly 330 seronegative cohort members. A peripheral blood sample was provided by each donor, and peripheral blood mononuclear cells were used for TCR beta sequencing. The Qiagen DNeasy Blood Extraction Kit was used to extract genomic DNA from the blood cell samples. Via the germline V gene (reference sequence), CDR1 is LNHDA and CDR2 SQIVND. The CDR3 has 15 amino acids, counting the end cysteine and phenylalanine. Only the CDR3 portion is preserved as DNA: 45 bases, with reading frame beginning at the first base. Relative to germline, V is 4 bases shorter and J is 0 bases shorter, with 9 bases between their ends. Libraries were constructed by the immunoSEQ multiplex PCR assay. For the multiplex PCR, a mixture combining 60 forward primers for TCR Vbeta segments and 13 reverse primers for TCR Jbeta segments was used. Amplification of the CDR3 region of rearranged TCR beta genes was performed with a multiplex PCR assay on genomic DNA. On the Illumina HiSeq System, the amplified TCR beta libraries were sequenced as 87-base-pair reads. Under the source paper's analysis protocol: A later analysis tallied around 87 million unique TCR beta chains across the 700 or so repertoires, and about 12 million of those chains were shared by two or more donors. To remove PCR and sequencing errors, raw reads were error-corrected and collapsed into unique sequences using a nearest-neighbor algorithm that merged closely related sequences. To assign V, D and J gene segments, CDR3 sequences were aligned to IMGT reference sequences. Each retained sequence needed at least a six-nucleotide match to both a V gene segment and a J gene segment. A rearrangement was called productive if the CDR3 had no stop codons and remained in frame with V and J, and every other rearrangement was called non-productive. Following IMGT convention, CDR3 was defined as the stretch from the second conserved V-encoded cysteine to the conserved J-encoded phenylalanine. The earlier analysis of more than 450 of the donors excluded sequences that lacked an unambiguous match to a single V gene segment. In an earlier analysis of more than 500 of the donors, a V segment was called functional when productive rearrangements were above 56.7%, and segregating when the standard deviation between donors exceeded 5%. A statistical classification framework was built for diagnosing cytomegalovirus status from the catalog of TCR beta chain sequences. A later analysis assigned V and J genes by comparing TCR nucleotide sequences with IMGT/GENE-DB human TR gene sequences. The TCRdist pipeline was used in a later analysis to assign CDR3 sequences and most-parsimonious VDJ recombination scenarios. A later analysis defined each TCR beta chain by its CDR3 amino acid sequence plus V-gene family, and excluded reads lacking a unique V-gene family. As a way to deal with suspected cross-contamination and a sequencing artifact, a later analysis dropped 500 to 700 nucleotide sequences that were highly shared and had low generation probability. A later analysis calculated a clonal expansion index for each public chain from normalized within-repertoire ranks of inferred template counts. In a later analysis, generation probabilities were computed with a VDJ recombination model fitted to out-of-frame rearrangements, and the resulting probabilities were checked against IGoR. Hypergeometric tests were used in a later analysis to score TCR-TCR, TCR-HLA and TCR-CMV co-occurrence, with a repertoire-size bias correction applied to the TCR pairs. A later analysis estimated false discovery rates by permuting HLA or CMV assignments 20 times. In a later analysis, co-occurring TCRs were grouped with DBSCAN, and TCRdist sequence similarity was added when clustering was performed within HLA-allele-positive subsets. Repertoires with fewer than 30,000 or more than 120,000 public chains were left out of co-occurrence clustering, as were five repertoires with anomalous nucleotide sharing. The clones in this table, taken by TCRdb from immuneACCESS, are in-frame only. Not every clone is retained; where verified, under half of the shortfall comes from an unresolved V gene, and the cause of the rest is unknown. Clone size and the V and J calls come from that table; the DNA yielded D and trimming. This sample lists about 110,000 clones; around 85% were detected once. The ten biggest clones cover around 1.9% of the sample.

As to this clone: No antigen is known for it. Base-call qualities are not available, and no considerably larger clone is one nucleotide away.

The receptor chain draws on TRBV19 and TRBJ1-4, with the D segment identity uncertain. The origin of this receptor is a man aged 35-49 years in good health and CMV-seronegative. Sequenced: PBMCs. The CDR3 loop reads CASSRAHPTNEKLFF. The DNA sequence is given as TGTGCCAGTAGTAGGGCACATCCAACTAATGAAAAACTGTTTTTT.